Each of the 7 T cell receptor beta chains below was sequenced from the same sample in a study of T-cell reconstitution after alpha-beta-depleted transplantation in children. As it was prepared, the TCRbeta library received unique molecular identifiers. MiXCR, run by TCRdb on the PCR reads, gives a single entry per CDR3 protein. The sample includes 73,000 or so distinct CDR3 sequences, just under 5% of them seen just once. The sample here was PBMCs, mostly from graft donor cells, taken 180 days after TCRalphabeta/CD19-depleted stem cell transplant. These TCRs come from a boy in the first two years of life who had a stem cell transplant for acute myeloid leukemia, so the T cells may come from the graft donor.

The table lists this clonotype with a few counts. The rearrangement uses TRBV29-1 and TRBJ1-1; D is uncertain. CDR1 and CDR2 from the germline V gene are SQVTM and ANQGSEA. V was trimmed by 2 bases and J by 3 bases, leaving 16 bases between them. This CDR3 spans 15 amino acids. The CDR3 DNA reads TGCAGCGTTGAACTTGGCCCCTCGCCTGACACTGAAGCTTTCTTT. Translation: CSVELGPSPDTEAFF.

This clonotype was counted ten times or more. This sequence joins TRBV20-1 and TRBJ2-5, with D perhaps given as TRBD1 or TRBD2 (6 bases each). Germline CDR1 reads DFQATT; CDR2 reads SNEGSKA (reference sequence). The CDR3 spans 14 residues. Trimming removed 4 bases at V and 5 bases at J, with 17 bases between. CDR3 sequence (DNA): TGCAGTGCTAACAATCCGGGGGCGGGGGAGACCCAGTACTTC. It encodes CSANNPGAGETQYF.

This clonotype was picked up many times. The CDR3 DNA is TGTGCCAGCAGCCCCCCCGGGACAGGGGTGACTGAAGCTTTCTTT. The encoded protein is CASSPPGTGVTEAFF. The chain employs TRBV11-2 and TRBJ1-1; 10 bases agree with TRBD1. The V gene's germline CDR1 is SGHAT and CDR2 FQNNGV. Trimming at V came to 5 bases and at J to 5 bases, leaving 8 bases not matched to a gene. The CDR3 loop spans 15 amino acids.

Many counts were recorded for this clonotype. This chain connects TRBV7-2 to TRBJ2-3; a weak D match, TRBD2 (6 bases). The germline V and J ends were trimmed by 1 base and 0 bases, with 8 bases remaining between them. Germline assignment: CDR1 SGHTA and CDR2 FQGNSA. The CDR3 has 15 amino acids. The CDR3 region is CASSLGLASTDTQYF. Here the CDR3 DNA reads TGTGCCAGCAGCTTAGGGCTAGCGAGCACAGATACGCAGTATTTT.

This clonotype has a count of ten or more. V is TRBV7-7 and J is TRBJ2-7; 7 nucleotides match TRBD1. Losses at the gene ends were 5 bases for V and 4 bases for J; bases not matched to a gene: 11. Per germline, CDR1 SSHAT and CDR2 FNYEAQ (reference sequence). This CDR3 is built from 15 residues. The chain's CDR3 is CASSLRQGGFYEQYF. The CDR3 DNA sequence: TGTGCCAGCAGCCTTAGACAAGGGGGCTTTTACGAGCAGTACTTC.

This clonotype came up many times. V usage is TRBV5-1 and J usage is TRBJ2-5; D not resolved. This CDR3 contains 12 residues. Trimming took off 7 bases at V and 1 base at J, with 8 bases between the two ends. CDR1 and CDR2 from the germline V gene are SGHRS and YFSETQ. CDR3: CASGDSQETQYF. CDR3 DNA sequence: TGCGCCAGCGGGGATAGCCAAGAGACCCAGTACTTC.

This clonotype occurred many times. The CDR3 region is CSAREAGQPRALYTQYF. The CDR3 region has the DNA TGCAGTGCTAGAGAGGCGGGACAGCCCAGGGCCCTGTATACGCAGTATTTT. The chain carries TRBV20-1 and TRBJ2-3; TRBD1 is a possible D gene (7 bases). Trimming took 0 bases from V and 7 from J, leaving 23 bases between them. The CDR3 runs to 17 residues. Per the germline V gene, CDR1 is DFQATT and CDR2 is SNEGSKA (reference sequence).